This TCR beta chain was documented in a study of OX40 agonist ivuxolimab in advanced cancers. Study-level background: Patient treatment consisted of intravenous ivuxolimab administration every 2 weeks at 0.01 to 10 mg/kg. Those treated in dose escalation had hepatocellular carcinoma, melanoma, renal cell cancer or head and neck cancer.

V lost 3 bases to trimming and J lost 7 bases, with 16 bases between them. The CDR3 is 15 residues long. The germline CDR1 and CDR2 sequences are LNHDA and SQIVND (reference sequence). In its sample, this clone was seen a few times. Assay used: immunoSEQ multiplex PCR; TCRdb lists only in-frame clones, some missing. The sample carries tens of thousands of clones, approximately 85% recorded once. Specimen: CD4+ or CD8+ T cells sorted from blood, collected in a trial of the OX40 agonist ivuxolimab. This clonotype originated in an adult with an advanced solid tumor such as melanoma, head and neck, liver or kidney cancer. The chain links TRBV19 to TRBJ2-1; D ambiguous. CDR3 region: CASSMAAAAGNEQFF. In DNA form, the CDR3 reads TGTGCCAGTAGTATGGCCGCAGCTGCTGGGAATGAGCAGTTCTTC.